A single sample is the source of the 9 T cell receptor beta chains below, sequenced in a study of T-cell memory formation after mild COVID-19 (dated by TCRdb to 2020 to 2023). The library was obtained by 5' RACE. The reads were generated on an Illumina NovaSeq 6000. In-frame beta chains were kept once TCRdb had trimmed the public reads at Q25 with fastp and called clones with MiXCR. CDR3 protein sequences are deduplicated, and each keeps its most common genes and DNA. In this sample the table shows roughly 560,000 distinct CDR3 sequences, about a fifth of which occur a single time. The ten largest clones add up to under 15% of the sample. Sequenced material: PBMCs or a T cell subset sorted from them (not recorded which). These receptors were collected from an adult woman who had mild COVID-19 (a few samples of this study predate the infection). The sample titles of this study are shuffled in the database, so cell type and time point are left out; the donor was told from shared clones.

V gene TRBV20-1 combines with J gene TRBJ1-2, with D maybe TRBD1 (5 bases). CDR3 length: 14 residues. V was pared by 0 bases and J by 0 bases, with 8 bases between. CDR1 and CDR2 from the germline V gene are DFQATT and SNEGSKA (reference sequence). This CDR3 reads CSARDTQANYGYTF. In DNA form, the CDR3 reads TGCAGTGCTAGAGACACACAGGCTAACTATGGCTACACCTTC.

This clonotype occurred a few times. The rearrangement uses TRBV2 and TRBJ2-5; D unclear. The germline V gene encodes CDR1 SNHLY and CDR2 FYNNEI. CDR3 size: 11 residues. Trimming took off 4 bases at V and 4 bases at J, with 4 bases between the two ends. CDR3 DNA sequence: TGTGCCAGCAGTGTATCAGAGACCCAGTACTTC. This encodes CASSVSETQYF.

The chain combines TRBV28 with TRBJ1-3; D possibly corresponds to TRBD1 (6 bases). The V and J ends lost 7 bases and 3 bases respectively, with 16 bases between them. Germline CDR1 reads MDHEN; CDR2 reads SYDVKM. CDR3 size: 15 residues. In DNA, the CDR3 is TGTGCCAGCACCCCAGGAGGGGGGAATGGAAACACCATATATTTT. Translated: CASTPGGGNGNTIYF. The variable domain in full, completed from reference TRBV28 and TRBJ1-3, reads DVKVTQSSRYLVKRTGEKVFLECVQDMDHENMFWYRQDPGLGLRLIYFSYDVKMKEKGDIPEGYSVSREKKERFSLILESASTNQTSMYLCASTPGGGNGNTIYFGEGSWLTVV.

This clonotype has just a few counts. The rearrangement links TRBV7-9 to TRBJ2-2; D gene uncertain. The CDR3 is 21 residues long. V lost 2 bases and J lost 7, with 32 bases in between. CDR1 is SEHNR, CDR2 FQNEAQ, per germline (reference sequence). The CDR3 DNA reads TGTGCCAGCAGCTTACGCCCAGCTTACGCCCTACCCGGAGCCGGGTACGGGGAGCTGTTTTTT. This encodes CASSLRPAYALPGAGYGELFF.

In its sample, this clonotype was seen many times. The V gene is TRBV29-1, the J gene TRBJ2-7, with TRBD1 matching over 8 bases. CDR1 is SQVTM, CDR2 ANQGSEA, per germline. This CDR3 is built from 13 residues. V dropped 4 bases and J dropped 6; count of bases not matched to a gene: 8. The CDR3 is CSVVEDRVVEQYF. Here the CDR3 DNA reads TGCAGCGTTGTTGAGGACAGGGTCGTCGAGCAGTACTTC.

This chain connects TRBV9 to TRBJ2-7, with TRBD2 matching 11 bases. Trimming took 4 bases from V and 3 from J; bases not matched to a gene: 3. CDR1 SGDLS and CDR2 YYNGEE come from the germline V gene. The CDR3 has 14 residues. CDR3 nucleotide sequence: TGTGCCAGCAGCAACGGGACTAGCGGCTACGAGCAGTACTTC. As protein: CASSNGTSGYEQYF.

This clonotype was seen a handful of times. The V and J genes are TRBV20-1 and TRBJ1-1; D is unresolved. Germline CDR1 and CDR2: DFQATT and SNEGSKA (reference sequence). The CDR3 has 12 amino acids. V dropped 8 bases and J dropped 3 bases, with 13 bases sitting between them. The CDR3 loop is CSTNSIYTEAFF. CDR3 in DNA: TGCAGTACAAACTCAATCTACACTGAAGCTTTCTTT.

This clonotype has just one count. The V and J genes are TRBV7-2 and TRBJ1-5; 7 bases fit TRBD1. V was pared by 8 bases and J by 4 bases, with 11 bases of the junction left unmatched. The germline V gene encodes CDR1 SGHTA and CDR2 FQGNSA. The CDR3 runs 15 residues. Here the CDR3 DNA reads TGTGCCAGCTGCCTGGCAGGGGGATTAAATCAGCCCCAGCATTTT. This sequence encodes CASCLAGGLNQPQHF.

Only a few counts were recorded for this clonotype. V and J are TRBV20-1 and TRBJ2-2; 9 nucleotides match TRBD2. V was clipped by 2 bases and J by 2 bases; unmatched bases: 3. CDR3 length: 15 amino acids. The germline gives CDR1 DFQATT, CDR2 SNEGSKA (reference sequence). In DNA form, the CDR3 reads TGCAGTGCTAGACAGACTAGCGGAAACACCGGGGAGCTGTTTTTT. It specifies CSARQTSGNTGELFF.